This T cell receptor beta chain originates from a study of blood T cell repertoires in COVID-19. Study details: From the United States, Italy and Spain came samples of acute and convalescent COVID-19. The cDNA or gDNA used as material had been derived from T cells, B-cell-depleted T cells, or PBMCs.

In the original analysis: Nucleated cell number was recorded as an estimate derived from reference gene primer amplification. Clones were sequenced by immunoSEQ multiplex PCR, and TCRdb holds only the in-frame ones, with some missing. D and trimming were read from the DNA, whereas the V and J calls and clone size are those reported in that table. Of 150,000 or so clones in the sample, about 90% were seen once. CDR1 LNHNV and CDR2 YYDKDF come from the germline V gene (reference sequence). CDR3 length: 13 residues. The ends lost 6 bases at V and 9 bases at J; junction bases unmatched: 10. Sequenced material: peripheral blood. V is TRBV15 and J is TRBJ1-2, with 7 positions matching TRBD1. The origin of this receptor is a man aged 45-60 years with acute or convalescent COVID-19. This CDR3 reads CATSLGGQSSYTF. The CDR3 DNA follows: TGTGCCACCAGTCTAGGGGGACAGTCGAGCTACACCTTC.